This record covers a single TCR beta chain. Its antigen is as yet unknown. The data originate from a study of cytomegalovirus exposure and HLA in healthy donors. Study-level information: Prior work identified around 120 million unique TCR beta sequences in 150 million to 200 million T cells. General study points: Sequencing probably produced one cluster of sequence variants that were highly shared. HLA-A and HLA-B allele assignments for most subjects were reportedly predicted accurately using TCR beta sequences.

Primers: 60 Vbeta forward and 13 Jbeta reverse. Data came from immunoSEQ multiplex PCR; TCRdb stores just in-frame clones and leaves some out. The sample lists about 92,000 clones, approximately 85% occurring once. This sequence was found in a young woman in good health and CMV-seropositive. Sequencing input: PBMCs.

In DNA form, the CDR3 reads TGTGCCAGCAGCTTCGTAGGGACTAGTCAAGATACGCAGTATTTT. This codes for CASSFVGTSQDTQYF. The chain is built from TRBV7-9 and TRBJ2-3; TRBD2 agrees at 8 bases. V shed 3 bases and J 5 bases; nucleotides not matched to a gene: 7. The CDR3 spans 15 residues. Per the germline V gene, CDR1 is SEHNR and CDR2 is FQNEAQ (reference sequence).